These 22 T cell receptor beta chains originate from one sample sequenced in a study of T cells after yellow fever vaccination. From the 5' RACE reads, TCRdb called clonotypes with MiXCR, one entry per CDR3 protein. Of roughly 160,000 distinct CDR3 sequences in the sample, about 7% were seen once. Source: CD4+ T cells sorted from PBMCs, taken 5 days after the first yellow fever vaccination. These receptors originate from a young man who received the YFV17D yellow fever vaccine.

The table lists this clonotype with a few counts. The rearrangement joins TRBV12-3 or TRBV12-4 to TRBJ1-1; TRBD1 is a possible D gene (5 bases). This CDR3 comprises 17 residues. V lost 11 bases and J lost 3, with 28 bases in between. The CDR3 DNA reads TGTGCCTACCCAGGCTTCCCGGCAGGGAGGGTTCACACTGAAGCTTTCTTT. Protein sequence: CAYPGFPAGRVHTEAFF.

This clonotype appeared a few times. This CDR3 is CASETGTSGPYEQYV. CDR3 in DNA: TGTGCCAGCGAAACCGGGACTAGCGGCCCCTACGAGCAGTACGTC. The J gene is TRBJ2-7, the V gene TRBV21-1; the table's D call, TRBD2, has no DNA check behind it. TRBV21-1 is described as a pseudogene. The CDR3 covers 15 residues.

In this sample, this clonotype turned up a few times. The chain has TRBV20-1 and TRBJ2-5; 9 positions match TRBD2. This CDR3 has 16 residues. J was trimmed by 3 bases and V by 0 bases; bases with no gene match: 8. Germline V gene sequence: CDR1 DFQATT, CDR2 SNEGSKA (reference sequence). The CDR3 spells CSARDWSAGGEETQYF. CDR3 DNA: TGCAGTGCTAGAGATTGGTCAGCGGGGGGAGAAGAGACCCAGTACTTC.

The genes are TRBV7-2 and TRBJ2-3; a weak D match, TRBD2 (5 bases). This CDR3 is built from 14 residues. Germline CDR1 and CDR2: SGHTA and FQGNSA. Deletions cut 4 bases from V and 8 bases from J, with 16 bases between. The CDR3 bases are TGTGCCAGCAGCTCCCCGGGCGGGCCGGTTACGCAGTATTTT. Protein sequence: CASSSPGGPVTQYF. Drawing the rest from reference TRBV7-2 and TRBJ2-3, the complete variable domain is GAGVSQSPSNKVTEKGKDVELRCDPISGHTALYWYRQSLGQGLEFLIYFQGNSAPDKSGLPSDRFSAERTGGSVSTLTIQRTQQEDSAVYLCASSSPGGPVTQYFGPGTRLTVL.

The table lists this clonotype with many counts. This rearrangement joins TRBV7-6 to TRBJ2-3; 11 nucleotides align to TRBD2. CDR1 SGHVS and CDR2 FNYEAQ come from the germline V gene. V gave up 4 bases and J gave up 7 bases; unmatched junction bases: 7. The CDR3 spans 15 residues. CDR3 loop: CASSSLLAGANTQYF. CDR3 in DNA: TGTGCCAGCAGCTCGCTACTAGCGGGGGCCAATACGCAGTATTTT. Full variable domain (rest looked up from reference TRBV7-6 and TRBJ2-3): GAGVSQSPRYKVTKRGQDVALRCDPISGHVSLYWYRQALGQGPEFLTYFNYEAQQDKSGLPNDRFSAERPEGSISTLTIQRTEQRDSAMYRCASSSLLAGANTQYFGPGTRLTVL.

This clonotype was counted many times. The chain links TRBV7-9 to TRBJ2-3, with D possibly matching TRBD2 (6 bases). V lost 5 bases and J lost 0, with 15 bases in between. This CDR3 has 16 residues. CDR1 and CDR2 from the germline V gene are SEHNR and FQNEAQ (reference sequence). DNA for the CDR3: TGTGCCAGCAGCCCCAGATGGGGACTGAGCACAGATACGCAGTATTTT. It is translated as CASSPRWGLSTDTQYF.

This clonotype came up many times. The chain joins TRBV7-4 to TRBJ2-5, with D unresolved. The V gene's germline CDR1 is SGHVT and CDR2 SQSDAQ. The CDR3 has 14 amino acids. V lost 2 bases and J 5 bases, leaving 12 bases between the germline ends. The CDR3, as DNA: TGTGCCAGCAGCTTAATCTGGCACCGGGAGACCCAGTACTTC. Encoded protein: CASSLIWHRETQYF.

CDR3 in DNA: TGTTCTAGCGGGGTGTGGAATGAGCAGTTCTTC. Encoded protein: CSSGVWNEQFF. The V and J genes are TRBV9 and TRBJ2-1; 9 bases agree with TRBD2. The CDR3 spans 11 residues. In germline, CDR1 is SGDLS, CDR2 YYNGEE.

This clonotype was found many times. This rearrangement joins TRBV12-3 or TRBV12-4 to TRBJ2-7; D unresolved. The CDR3 is 14 residues long. The V gene lost 0 bases and the J gene lost 8 bases, with 14 bases spanning the gap. CDR3 in amino acids: CASSLALSRQKQYF. CDR3 bases: TGTGCCAGCAGTTTAGCGCTGTCACGGCAGAAGCAGTACTTC.

This clonotype was seen only a few times. This may arise from a read error, as a much more abundant clone is one base away. The chain has TRBV20-1 and TRBJ2-1; TRBD1 agrees at 7 bases. The CDR3 runs 16 residues. Germline V gene sequence: CDR1 DFQATT, CDR2 SNEGSKA (reference sequence). For the CDR3, the DNA is TGCTGTGCCAGAAACCCTACAGGGGCCACCTACAATGAGCAGTTCTTC. Amino acids: CCARNPTGATYNEQFF.

On this clonotype: Being one base from a much bigger clone, this may be a read error. The CDR3 sequence is CASSFESMAQYF. CDR3 bases: TGTGCCAGCAGCTTTGAATCTATGGCCCAGTACTTC. This sequence joins TRBV7-2 and TRBJ2-5; D gene uncertain. The CDR3 extends over 12 amino acids. Per the germline V gene, CDR1 is SGHTA and CDR2 is FQGNSA. Deletions cut 3 bases from V and 9 bases from J, with 11 bases between.

This clonotype has a count of ten or more. The gene calls are TRBV5-1 and TRBJ1-1; TRBD1 matches 9 bases. The CDR3 totals 13 residues. The J segment lost 11 bases and the V segment lost 5 bases, leaving 10 bases of the junction unmatched. The germline CDR1 and CDR2 sequences are SGHRS and YFSETQ. The CDR3, as DNA: TGCGCCAGCAGTCAAGGGACAGGGAATCGGGCTTTCTTT. Translating it yields CASSQGTGNRAFF.

This clonotype was counted ten times or more. The chain combines TRBV5-6 with TRBJ2-5; 8 nucleotides agree with TRBD1. Per the germline V gene, CDR1 is SGHDT and CDR2 is YYEEEE. There are 15 residues in the CDR3. Unmatched junction bases numbered 7, after V lost 5 bases and J lost 1 base. In DNA form, the CDR3 reads TGTGCCAGCAGGGCCGGGACAGGATTCCAAGAGACCCAGTACTTC. It specifies CASRAGTGFQETQYF.

The sample holds many counts of this clonotype. The rearrangement uses TRBV7-2 and TRBJ2-7; 8 nucleotides line up with TRBD2. V dropped 2 bases and J dropped 3; count of bases not matched to a gene: 6. The CDR3 covers 15 residues. The germline CDR1 and CDR2 sequences are SGHTA and FQGNSA. The CDR3 nucleotides are TGTGCCAGCAGCTTATCCGGGGGGGGCCTCTACGAGCAGTACTTC. Amino acid sequence: CASSLSGGGLYEQYF.

This clonotype showed up many times. The chain recombines TRBV2 with TRBJ2-7; D gene unclear. Germline assignment: CDR1 SNHLY and CDR2 FYNNEI. The CDR3 runs 12 residues. The V end was cut by 2 bases, the J end by 4 bases, with 6 bases between. In DNA form, the CDR3 reads TGTGCCAGCAGTGAATCGGTATACGAGCAGTACGTC. Translation gives CASSESVYEQYV.

This clonotype occurred many times. The CDR3 loop is CAITQAGMGADTQYF. CDR3 DNA sequence: TGTGCCATCACCCAAGCGGGGATGGGGGCAGATACGCAGTATTTT. This chain connects TRBV10-3 to TRBJ2-3; 7 nucleotides agree with TRBD2. CDR1 ENHRY and CDR2 SYGVKD come from the germline V gene. This CDR3 is built from 15 residues. V shed 7 bases and J 4 bases; nucleotides not matched to a gene: 11.

This clonotype was seen a few times. CDR3 nucleotide sequence: TGCGCCAGCAGCTTGATTAACGGGGGGGAGACCCAGTACTTC. As protein: CASSLINGGETQYF. The chain couples TRBV5-1 to TRBJ2-5; 7 nucleotides agree with TRBD2. V trimming: 1 base; J trimming: 5 bases; junction bases outside the gene matches: 5. The CDR3 runs 14 residues. Germline V lookup: CDR1 SGHRS, CDR2 YFSETQ.

This clonotype was observed many times. This chain links TRBV5-6 with TRBJ1-6, with D hard to call. Between the trimmed V and J ends, which lost 1 base and 6 bases, there was a span of 11 bases. The CDR3 extends over 15 amino acids. Per the germline V gene, CDR1 is SGHDT and CDR2 is YYEEEE. The CDR3 is CASSLSGRANSPLHF. Here the CDR3 DNA reads TGTGCCAGCAGCTTGAGCGGCCGGGCTAATTCACCCCTCCACTTT. The entire variable domain, with the rest obtained from reference TRBV5-6 and TRBJ1-6, is as follows: DAGVTQSPTHLIKTRGQQVTLRCSPKSGHDTVSWYQQALGQGPQFIFQYYEEEERQRGNFPDRFSGHQFPNYSSELNVNALLLGDSALYLCASSLSGRANSPLHFGNGTRLTVT.

This clonotype was seen ten or more times. The rearrangement uses TRBV6-2 or TRBV6-3 and TRBJ2-5, with D possibly matching TRBD1 (5 bases). The length of the CDR3 is 15 residues. V was shortened by 2 bases and J by 2 bases, with 12 bases between the two germline ends. The germline V gene encodes CDR1 MNHEY and CDR2 SVGEGT. CDR3 in amino acids: CASSYQGIWQETQYF. The CDR3 bases are TGTGCCAGCAGTTACCAGGGTATCTGGCAAGAGACCCAGTACTTC.

This clonotype has just a few counts. This chain links TRBV20-1 with TRBJ2-5; TRBD2 matches at 12 bases. Germline loops: CDR1 DFQATT, CDR2 SNEGSKA (reference sequence). The CDR3 is 15 amino acids. V shed 1 base, J shed 5 bases, and the junction held 5 bases outside the gene matches. The CDR3 coding sequence is TGCAGTGCTAGAGCTAGCGGGGGGGCCGGGGAGACCCAGTACTTC. As protein: CSARASGGAGETQYF.

This clonotype was seen ten or more times. The genes are TRBV19 and TRBJ1-1, with D perhaps TRBD1 (6 bases). Trimming took off 10 bases at V and 5 bases at J, with 11 bases between the two ends. Germline values: CDR1 LNHDA, CDR2 SQIVND (reference sequence). This CDR3 has 11 residues. The CDR3 spells CATSDRTEAFF. CDR3 bases: TGTGCCACGTCCGACAGGACTGAAGCTTTCTTT.

A note on this clonotype: Given a much more abundant clone one base away, this may be a read error. This rearrangement joins TRBV5-6 to TRBJ2-5, with D uncertain. With 3 bases removed from V and 1 base from J, the gap between germline ends came to 10 bases. The CDR3 is made up of 14 amino acids. Germline-derived CDR1 and CDR2 are SGHDT and YYEEEE. The CDR3 here is CASSSGPCQETQYF. The CDR3 DNA reads TGTGCCAGCAGCTCCGGACCCTGCCAAGAGACCCAGTACTTC.